Below, one TCR beta chain is given with its context. The data stem from a study of T-cell reconstitution after alpha-beta-depleted transplantation in children. The V gene lost 3 bases and the J gene lost 1 base, with 10 bases spanning the gap. This CDR3 spans 14 amino acids. CDR1 is GTSNPN and CDR2 is SVGIG in the germline V gene (reference sequence). The TCRbeta library was prepared with unique molecular identifiers. MiXCR was run by TCRdb on the PCR reads, yielding one entry per CDR3 protein. In the table there are about 610,000 distinct CDR3 sequences, about 10% of which are singletons. Sequenced material: PBMCs from the stem cell graft donor, taken from the stem cell graft. This chain uses TRBV30 with TRBJ2-1; the D gene is possibly TRBD2 (7 bases). The sequence derives from a human donor who donated a stem cell graft to a child with acute myeloid leukemia. The CDR3 spells CAWSRGASYNEQFF. The DNA of the CDR3 is TGTGCCTGGAGCCGGGGGGCTTCCTACAATGAGCAGTTCTTC.